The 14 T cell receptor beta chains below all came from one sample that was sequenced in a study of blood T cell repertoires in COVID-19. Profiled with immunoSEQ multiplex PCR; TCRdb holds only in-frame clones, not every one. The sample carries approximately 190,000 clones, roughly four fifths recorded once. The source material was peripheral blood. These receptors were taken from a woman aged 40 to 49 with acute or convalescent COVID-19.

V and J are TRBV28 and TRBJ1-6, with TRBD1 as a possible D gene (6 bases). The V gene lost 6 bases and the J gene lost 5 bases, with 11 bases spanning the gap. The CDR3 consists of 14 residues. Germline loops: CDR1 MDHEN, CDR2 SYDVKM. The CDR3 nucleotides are TGTGCCAGCAGCCCGAGGACAGATAATTCACCCCTCCACTTT. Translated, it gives CASSPRTDNSPLHF.

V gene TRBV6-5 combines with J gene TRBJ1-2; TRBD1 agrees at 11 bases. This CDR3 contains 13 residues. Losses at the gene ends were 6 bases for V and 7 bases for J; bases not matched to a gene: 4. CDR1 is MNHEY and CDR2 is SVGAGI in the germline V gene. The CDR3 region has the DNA TGTGCCAGCAGATCGGACAGGGGGCCTGGCTACACCTTC. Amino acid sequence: CASRSDRGPGYTF.

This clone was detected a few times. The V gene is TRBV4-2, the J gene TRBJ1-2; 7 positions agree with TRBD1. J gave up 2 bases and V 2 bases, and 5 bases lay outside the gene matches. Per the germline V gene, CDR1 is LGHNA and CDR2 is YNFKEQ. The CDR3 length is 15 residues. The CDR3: CASSQFTGVNYGYTF. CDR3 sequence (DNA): TGTGCCAGCAGCCAATTTACAGGGGTGAACTATGGCTACACCTTC.

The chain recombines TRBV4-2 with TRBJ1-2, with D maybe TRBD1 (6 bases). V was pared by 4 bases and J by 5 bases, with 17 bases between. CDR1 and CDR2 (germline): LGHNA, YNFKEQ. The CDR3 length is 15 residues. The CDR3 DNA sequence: TGTGCCAGCAGCCTACAGGGTAGGGGTAATTATGGCTACACCTTC. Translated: CASSLQGRGNYGYTF.

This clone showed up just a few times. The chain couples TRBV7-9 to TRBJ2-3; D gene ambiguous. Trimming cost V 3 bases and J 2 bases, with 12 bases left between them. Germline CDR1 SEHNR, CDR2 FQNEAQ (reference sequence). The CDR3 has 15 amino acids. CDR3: CASSLRLESTDTQYF. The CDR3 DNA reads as TGTGCCAGCAGCTTGAGGTTGGAGTCCACAGATACGCAGTATTTT.

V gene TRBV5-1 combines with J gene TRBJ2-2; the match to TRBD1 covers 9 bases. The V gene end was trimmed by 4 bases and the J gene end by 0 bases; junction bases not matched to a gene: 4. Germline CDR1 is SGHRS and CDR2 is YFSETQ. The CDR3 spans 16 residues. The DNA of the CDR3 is TGCGCCAGCAGCCAGGGACAGGGATCGAACACCGGGGAGCTGTTTTTT. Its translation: CASSQGQGSNTGELFF.

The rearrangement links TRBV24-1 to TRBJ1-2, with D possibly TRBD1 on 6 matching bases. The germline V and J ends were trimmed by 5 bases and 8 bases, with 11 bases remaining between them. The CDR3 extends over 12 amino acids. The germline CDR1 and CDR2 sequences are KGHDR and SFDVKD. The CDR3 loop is CATSVAGEGYTF. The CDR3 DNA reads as TGTGCCACCAGTGTGGCAGGGGAGGGCTACACCTTC.

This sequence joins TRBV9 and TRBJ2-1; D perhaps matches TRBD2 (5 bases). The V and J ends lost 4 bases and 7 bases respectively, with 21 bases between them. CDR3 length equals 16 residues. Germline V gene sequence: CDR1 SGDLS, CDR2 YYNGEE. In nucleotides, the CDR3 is TGTGCCAGCAGCCCCCGGTCCCCGACGGGGTCAAATGAGCAGTTCTTC. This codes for CASSPRSPTGSNEQFF.

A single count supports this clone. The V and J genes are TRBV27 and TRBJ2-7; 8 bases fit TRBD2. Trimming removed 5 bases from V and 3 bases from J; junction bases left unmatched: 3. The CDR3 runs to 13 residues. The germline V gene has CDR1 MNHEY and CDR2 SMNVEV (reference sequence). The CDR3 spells CASSQREHYEQYF. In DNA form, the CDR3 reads TGTGCCAGCAGTCAGCGGGAGCACTACGAGCAGTACTTC.

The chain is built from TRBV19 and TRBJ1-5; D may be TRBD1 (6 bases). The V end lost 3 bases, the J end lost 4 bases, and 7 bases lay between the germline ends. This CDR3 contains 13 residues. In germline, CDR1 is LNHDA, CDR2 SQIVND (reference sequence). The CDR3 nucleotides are TGTGCCAGTAGTATGGACAGAAATCAGCCCCAGCATTTT. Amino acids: CASSMDRNQPQHF.

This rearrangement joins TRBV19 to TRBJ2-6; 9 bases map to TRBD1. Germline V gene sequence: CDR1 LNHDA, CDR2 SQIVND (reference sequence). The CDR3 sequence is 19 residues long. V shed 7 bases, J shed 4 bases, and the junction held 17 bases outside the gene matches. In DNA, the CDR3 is TGTGCCAGTATTAGGGCCCCGGGACAGGGTAGGACCGGGGCCAACGTCCTGACTTTC. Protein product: CASIRAPGQGRTGANVLTF.

DNA of the CDR3: TGCGCCAGCAGCTTGGGGACAGGGGCCTATAGCAATCAGCCCCAGCATTTT. Translated, it gives CASSLGTGAYSNQPQHF. This chain joins TRBV5-1 and TRBJ1-5; 9 bases agree with TRBD1. Trimming took 0 bases from V and 0 from J; bases not matched to a gene: 4. CDR3 length: 17 residues. Germline V CDR1 and CDR2: SGHRS, YFSETQ. Supplemented by reference TRBV5-1 and TRBJ1-5, the full variable domain reads KAGVTQTPRYLIKTRGQQVTLSCSPISGHRSVSWYQQTPGQGLQFLFEYFSETQRNKGNFPGRFSGRQFSNSRSEMNVSTLELGDSALYLCASSLGTGAYSNQPQHFGDGTRLSIL.

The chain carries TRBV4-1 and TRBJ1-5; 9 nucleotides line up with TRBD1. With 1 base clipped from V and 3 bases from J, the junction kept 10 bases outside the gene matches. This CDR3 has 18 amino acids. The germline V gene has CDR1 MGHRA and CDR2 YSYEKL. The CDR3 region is CASSQGMKRQGVNQPQHF. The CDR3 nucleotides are TGCGCCAGCAGCCAAGGCATGAAAAGACAGGGGGTCAATCAGCCCCAGCATTTT.

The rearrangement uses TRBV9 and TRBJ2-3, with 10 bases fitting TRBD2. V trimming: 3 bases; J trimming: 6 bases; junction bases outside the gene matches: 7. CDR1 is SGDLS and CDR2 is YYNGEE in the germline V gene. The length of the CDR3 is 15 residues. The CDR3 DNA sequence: TGTGCCAGCAGCGCCCCAGCGGGGGGGCCCGATACGCAGTATTTT. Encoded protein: CASSAPAGGPDTQYF.